Presented here are 15 T cell receptor beta chains from one specimen sequenced in a study of blood T cell repertoires in COVID-19. Produced via immunoSEQ multiplex PCR; TCRdb's table is partial and in-frame only. Found here are approximately 170,000 clones, 89% of them singletons; the top ten hold roughly 0.82%. The sample comprised PBMCs or T cells enriched from blood (not recorded which). The source of these receptors is a woman between 18 and 29 years old who had recovered from COVID-19.

The CDR3 protein is CASNRPISSGANVLTF. CDR3 sequence (DNA): TGTGCCAGTAACAGGCCCATATCCTCTGGGGCCAACGTCCTGACTTTC. The chain combines TRBV19 with TRBJ2-6; possible D gene TRBD1, 5 bases. Between the trimmed V and J ends, which lost 7 bases and 0 bases, there was a span of 13 bases. This CDR3 comprises 16 residues. Looked up from germline, CDR1 is LNHDA and CDR2 is SQIVND (reference sequence).

The chain recombines TRBV2 with TRBJ2-7; TRBD2 agrees at 7 bases. The CDR3 is made up of 17 amino acids. Germline CDR1 is SNHLY and CDR2 is FYNNEI. The junction had 16 bases not matched to a gene; V was cut back by 6 bases and J by 2 bases. Here the CDR3 reads CASSHELPLADPYEQYF. CDR3 DNA sequence: TGTGCCAGCAGCCATGAACTCCCGCTAGCGGACCCCTACGAGCAGTACTTC.

The gene calls are TRBV6-5 and TRBJ2-7; TRBD1 aligns across 9 bases. The V and J ends lost 6 bases and 4 bases, in that order; junction bases with no gene match: 7. The CDR3 loop spans 14 amino acids. Germline CDR1 reads MNHEY; CDR2 reads SVGAGI. CDR3 amino acids: CASSSTQGAYEQYF. CDR3 coding DNA: TGTGCCAGCAGCTCCACACAGGGGGCGTACGAGCAGTACTTC.

The V and J genes are TRBV5-5 and TRBJ1-1; no clear D gene. The germline V gene has CDR1 SGHKS and CDR2 YYEKEE (reference sequence). The ends were cut back, 4 bases at V and 3 bases at J, with 19 bases in the middle. This CDR3 is built from 16 residues. The CDR3 DNA reads as TGTGCCAGCAGCAAGTTTTGGGCAGTTCCCTACACTGAAGCTTTCTTT. This translates into CASSKFWAVPYTEAFF.

This chain uses TRBV28 with TRBJ2-1; 7 nucleotides agree with TRBD1. There are 15 residues in the CDR3. Germline lookup yields CDR1 MDHEN and CDR2 SYDVKM. V shed 8 bases, J shed 5 bases, and the junction held 12 bases outside the gene matches. In DNA form, the CDR3 reads TGTGCCAGCGGCGTGACAGGGATGTCGGACAATGAGCAGTTCTTC. It translates to CASGVTGMSDNEQFF. The entire variable domain, with the rest obtained from reference TRBV28 and TRBJ2-1, is as follows: DVKVTQSSRYLVKRTGEKVFLECVQDMDHENMFWYRQDPGLGLRLIYFSYDVKMKEKGDIPEGYSVSREKKERFSLILESASTNQTSMYLCASGVTGMSDNEQFFGPGTRLTVL.

This chain links TRBV29-1 with TRBJ2-7; 8 bases align to TRBD2. Germline trimming cut 4 bases from V and 5 bases from J; bases unmatched to any gene: 10. Per germline, CDR1 SQVTM and CDR2 ANQGSEA. This CDR3 comprises 14 residues. CDR3 bases: TGCAGCGTTGCTCCCAGCGGGGGCCTGGACGAGCAGTACTTC. Protein sequence: CSVAPSGGLDEQYF.

V and J are TRBV28 and TRBJ1-2, with TRBD1 matching over 9 bases. The CDR3 sequence is 14 residues long. Trimming at V came to 3 bases and at J to 4 bases, leaving 3 bases not matched to a gene. Germline values: CDR1 MDHEN, CDR2 SYDVKM. CDR3 DNA: TGTGCCAGCAGTTTTCACAGGGGGCCCTATGGCTACACCTTC. It codes for CASSFHRGPYGYTF.

The chain couples TRBV5-1 to TRBJ1-2; 8 bases are a match to TRBD1. Germline V gene data show CDR1 as SGHRS and CDR2 as YFSETQ. Trimming at V came to 4 bases and at J to 7 bases, leaving 6 bases not matched to a gene. The CDR3 is 13 residues long. The CDR3 DNA reads TGCGCCAGCAGCCCCGGGACAGGACCTGGCTACACCTTC. Translation: CASSPGTGPGYTF. The whole variable domain, filled in from reference TRBV5-1 and TRBJ1-2, reads KAGVTQTPRYLIKTRGQQVTLSCSPISGHRSVSWYQQTPGQGLQFLFEYFSETQRNKGNFPGRFSGRQFSNSRSEMNVSTLELGDSALYLCASSPGTGPGYTFGSGTRLTVV.

The CDR3 is CASSYVAGRSSYEQYF. The CDR3 coding sequence is TGTGCCAGCAGCTACGTAGCGGGACGGAGTTCGTACGAGCAGTACTTC. The chain combines TRBV7-2 with TRBJ2-7, with TRBD2 matching 8 bases. The CDR3 sequence is 16 residues long. Germline loops: CDR1 SGHTA, CDR2 FQGNSA. With 4 bases clipped from V and 4 bases from J, the junction kept 12 bases outside the gene matches.

The rearrangement links TRBV6-6 to TRBJ2-1; TRBD2 matches 11 bases. Germline V gene sequence: CDR1 MNHNY, CDR2 SVGAGI (reference sequence). Unmatched junction bases numbered 10, after V lost 6 bases and J lost 9 bases. The CDR3 consists of 15 residues. CDR3 amino acids: CASSPIAGGPGEQFF. The CDR3 DNA reads TGTGCCAGCAGCCCAATAGCGGGAGGGCCAGGTGAGCAGTTCTTC.

The CDR3 here is CASSFMGHVTYEQYF. CDR3 sequence (DNA): TGTGCCAGCAGTTTTATGGGACACGTAACCTACGAGCAGTACTTC. The rearrangement links TRBV28 to TRBJ2-7, with D possibly TRBD1 on 6 matching bases. Germline CDR1 and CDR2: MDHEN and SYDVKM. With 3 bases removed from V and 2 bases from J, the gap between germline ends came to 14 bases. The CDR3 totals 15 residues.

The chain has TRBV4-3 and TRBJ2-7; D might be TRBD1 (6 bases). Germline values: CDR1 LGHNA, CDR2 YSLEER. The V and J ends lost 0 bases and 4 bases respectively, with 13 bases between them. This CDR3 comprises 15 residues. In DNA, the CDR3 is TGCGCCAGCAGCCAAGAGACAGGTTTCACTTACGAGCAGTACTTC. It codes for CASSQETGFTYEQYF.

This sequence joins TRBV5-1 and TRBJ2-5; 8 nucleotides line up with TRBD1. Germline values: CDR1 SGHRS, CDR2 YFSETQ. V lost 3 bases, J lost 2 bases, and 3 bases stayed unmatched. CDR3 length equals 14 residues. CDR3 in amino acids: CASSYGQGQETQYF. In nucleotides, the CDR3 is TGCGCCAGCAGCTATGGACAGGGACAAGAGACCCAGTACTTC.

The chain uses TRBV19 and TRBJ2-4; the D gene is possibly TRBD2 (5 bases). Germline lookup yields CDR1 LNHDA and CDR2 SQIVND (reference sequence). The CDR3 has 11 amino acids. The germline V and J ends were trimmed by 5 bases and 11 bases, with 10 bases remaining between them. The CDR3 DNA sequence: TGTGCCAGTAGTGCGGGCCCCCTTCAGTACTTC. Protein sequence: CASSAGPLQYF.

The V gene is TRBV11-3, the J gene TRBJ2-1; 8 nucleotides align to TRBD2. Unmatched junction bases numbered 4, after V lost 5 bases and J lost 4 bases. This CDR3 contains 14 residues. Looked up from germline, CDR1 is SGHNT and CDR2 is YENEEA. The CDR3 bases are TGTGCCAGCAGCATGGGACTAGAGTACAATGAGCAGTTCTTC. This translates into CASSMGLEYNEQFF.